Each of the 11 T cell receptor beta chains below was sequenced from the same sample in a study of blood T cell repertoires in COVID-19. Sequenced by immunoSEQ multiplex PCR; TCRdb stores in-frame clones only, minus some. The sample yields some 140,000 clones, approximately 84% seen once. Sequenced input: peripheral blood. All receptors come from a human donor in a cohort sampled during active COVID-19.

V gene TRBV6-5 combines with J gene TRBJ2-3; no definite D call. The CDR3 sequence is 14 residues long. Between the trimmed V and J ends, which lost 7 bases and 5 bases, there was a span of 16 bases. The germline CDR1 and CDR2 sequences are MNHEY and SVGAGI. CDR3 sequence: CASIIDTVGDTQYF. CDR3 in DNA: TGTGCCAGCATTATTGACACGGTTGGAGATACGCAGTATTTT.

The chain has TRBV9 and TRBJ2-5; 10 nucleotides match TRBD2. Germline CDR1 is SGDLS and CDR2 is YYNGEE. The V segment lost 0 bases and the J segment 1 base; nucleotides outside the gene matches: 6. CDR3 length: 17 residues. CDR3 region: CASSVAGSGGSQETQYF. The CDR3 nucleotides are TGTGCCAGCAGCGTAGCAGGTAGCGGGGGGTCCCAAGAGACCCAGTACTTC.

V is TRBV30 and J is TRBJ2-7; TRBD1 matches at 8 bases. This CDR3 is 13 amino acids long. Germline CDR1 GTSNPN, CDR2 SVGIG (reference sequence). The V segment lost 0 bases and the J segment 5 bases; nucleotides outside the gene matches: 3. CDR3 region: CAWSVDRGNEQYF. The CDR3 nucleotides read TGTGCCTGGAGTGTAGACAGGGGCAACGAGCAGTACTTC.

The chain links TRBV3-1 (or the pseudogene TRBV3-2) to TRBJ2-3, with a possible D match to TRBD2 (5 bases). The CDR3 runs to 14 residues. Per the germline V gene, CDR1 is LGHDT and CDR2 is YNNKEL (reference sequence). The germline V and J ends were trimmed by 0 bases and 9 bases, with 13 bases remaining between them. The CDR3 nucleotides are TGTGCCAGCAGCCAAGATAGCCTAGCACGGACGCAGTATTTT. Amino acids: CASSQDSLARTQYF.

The V gene is TRBV19, the J gene TRBJ2-1, with a tentative D call TRBD1 (7 bases). Germline CDR1 is LNHDA and CDR2 is SQIVND (reference sequence). Trimming shortened V by 7 bases and J by 8 bases, and 21 bases separated the two germline ends. This CDR3 contains 15 residues. The CDR3 sequence: CASTIGGGNFDEQFF. As DNA, the CDR3 is TGTGCCAGTACCATAGGAGGGGGCAATTTCGATGAGCAGTTCTTC.

This clone has only a few counts. This rearrangement joins TRBV6-5 to TRBJ2-7; D gene unclear. V gave up 4 bases and J gave up 2 bases, with 6 bases separating them. Germline-derived CDR1 and CDR2 are MNHEY and SVGAGI. The CDR3 runs 12 residues. The CDR3 DNA is TGTGCCAGCAGTTCCTATACCTACGAGCAGTACTTC. It specifies CASSSYTYEQYF.

This chain connects TRBV19 to TRBJ2-1, with 9 bases fitting TRBD1. CDR1 is LNHDA, CDR2 SQIVND, per germline (reference sequence). Unmatched junction bases numbered 11, after V lost 4 bases and J lost 7 bases. The CDR3 has 16 residues. CDR3 coding DNA: TGTGCCAGTAGTAGGAGCTCGGGGACAGGGAGGAATGAGCAGTTCTTC. It translates to CASSRSSGTGRNEQFF.

The gene calls are TRBV5-4 and TRBJ2-5, with TRBD1 as a possible D gene (6 bases). The germline V gene has CDR1 SGHNT and CDR2 YYREEE (reference sequence). V was shortened by 2 bases and J by 1 base, with 12 bases between the two germline ends. The CDR3 covers 15 residues. CDR3 loop: CASSLETGLQETQYF. CDR3 bases: TGTGCCAGCAGCTTAGAGACAGGCCTCCAAGAGACCCAGTACTTC.

As DNA, the CDR3 is TGTGCCTGGACAGGGGGAAGGTCACCCCTCCACTTT. Its protein is CAWTGGRSPLHF. V gene TRBV30 combines with J gene TRBJ1-6; 7 bases map to TRBD1. The CDR3 sequence is 12 residues long. CDR1 GTSNPN and CDR2 SVGIG come from the germline V gene (reference sequence). The V gene end was trimmed by 4 bases and the J gene end by 10 bases; junction bases not matched to a gene: 4. The full variable domain, in which reference TRBV30 and TRBJ1-6 provide the parts outside the CDR3, is SQTIHQWPATLVQPVGSPLSLECTVEGTSNPNLYWYRQAAGRGLQLLFYSVGIGQISSEVPQNLSASRPQDRQFILSSKKLLLSDSGFYLCAWTGGRSPLHFGNGTRLTVT.

This clone was detected once. This chain uses TRBV5-1 with TRBJ2-5, with 11 bases matching TRBD2. The CDR3 covers 17 residues. CDR1 and CDR2 (germline): SGHRS, YFSETQ. V gave up 4 bases and J gave up 2 bases; unmatched junction bases: 10. CDR3 nucleotide sequence: TGCGCCAGCAGCGAAGGGAGTAGCGGGGGGGTTCAAGAGACCCAGTACTTC. As protein: CASSEGSSGGVQETQYF.

The chain recombines TRBV3-1 (or the pseudogene TRBV3-2) with TRBJ2-3; TRBD2 agrees at 10 bases. The CDR3 contains 15 residues. With 4 bases clipped from V and 10 bases from J, the junction kept 11 bases outside the gene matches. Per the germline V gene, CDR1 is LGHDT and CDR2 is YNNKEL (reference sequence). The CDR3 nucleotides are TGTGCCAGCAGCCGAGCAGCGGGGGGGCCTAGAGCGCAGTATTTT. Its protein is CASSRAAGGPRAQYF.